Below, 9 T cell receptor beta chains from the same sample are listed, as sequenced in a study of T cell repertoires in cytomegalovirus infection. TCRdb reanalysed the reads using MiXCR and keeps one entry per CDR3 protein. The sample lists fewer than 550,000 distinct CDR3 sequences, roughly 12% occurring once. The source material was PBMCs. The receptor set was obtained from a human donor in good health (CMV status not recorded). Some clones in this sample may be carry-over from other donors' samples.

V is TRBV19 and J is TRBJ1-1, with TRBD1 matching over 7 bases. The germline V gene encodes CDR1 LNHDA and CDR2 SQIVND (reference sequence). The length of the CDR3 is 11 residues. V trimming: 7 bases; J trimming: 13 bases; junction bases outside the gene matches: 9. CDR3 coding DNA: TGTGCCAGTACCCGGGACAGAATAGGTTTCTTT. Translation: CASTRDRIGFF.

At least ten counts were recorded for this clonotype. The chain couples TRBV6-2 or TRBV6-3 to TRBJ2-7; 8 bases are a match to TRBD2. CDR3 length equals 14 residues. From germline, CDR1 is MNHEY and CDR2 SVGEGT. The V gene end was trimmed by 8 bases and the J gene end by 3 bases; junction bases not matched to a gene: 9. The DNA for the CDR3 is TGTGCCAGCGGCTCAGGCGGGGGGTTCTACGAGCAGTACTTC. Translated, it gives CASGSGGGFYEQYF.

The table lists this clonotype with many counts. For the CDR3, the DNA is TGTGCCAGTAGCCCCTTTAACGGGGGTAATTCACCCCTCCACTTT. Translated: CASSPFNGGNSPLHF. J is TRBJ1-6 and V is TRBV19; D is possibly TRBD1 (5 bases). There are 15 residues in the CDR3. The V gene's germline CDR1 is LNHDA and CDR2 SQIVND (reference sequence). With 6 bases removed from V and 6 bases from J, the gap between germline ends came to 15 bases. The full variable domain, completed using reference TRBV19 and TRBJ1-6, is DGGITQSPKYLFRKEGQNVTLSCEQNLNHDAMYWYRQDPGQGLRLIYYSQIVNDFQKGDIAEGYSVSREKKESFPLTVTSAQKNPTAFYLCASSPFNGGNSPLHFGNGTRLTVT.

This clonotype turned up a few times. V gene TRBV19 combines with J gene TRBJ1-1; D is possibly TRBD1 (5 bases). The V gene's germline CDR1 is LNHDA and CDR2 SQIVND (reference sequence). V shed 3 bases and J shed 3 bases, with 11 bases lying between them. The CDR3 length is 14 residues. The CDR3 nucleotides read TGTGCCAGTAGTATTCAGGGTGGGTACACTGAAGCTTTCTTT. Its translation: CASSIQGGYTEAFF. The full variable domain, with the rest looked up from reference TRBV19 and TRBJ1-1, is DGGITQSPKYLFRKEGQNVTLSCEQNLNHDAMYWYRQDPGQGLRLIYYSQIVNDFQKGDIAEGYSVSREKKESFPLTVTSAQKNPTAFYLCASSIQGGYTEAFFGQGTRLTVV.

This chain joins TRBV20-1 and TRBJ2-1, with TRBD2 matching over 8 bases. The CDR3 is 11 amino acids. The V gene end was trimmed by 6 bases and the J gene end by 10 bases; junction bases not matched to a gene: 5. In germline, CDR1 is DFQATT, CDR2 SNEGSKA (reference sequence). The chain's CDR3 is CSASLAAEQFF. The DNA for the CDR3 is TGCAGTGCCTCACTAGCGGCAGAGCAGTTCTTC.

This clonotype has a handful of counts. The chain couples TRBV11-1 to TRBJ2-1; the match to TRBD2 covers 10 bases. The germline CDR1 and CDR2 sequences are SGHAT and FQDESV (reference sequence). Losses at the gene ends were 5 bases for V and 6 bases for J; bases not matched to a gene: 10. This CDR3 is built from 16 residues. This chain's CDR3 is CASSLRRTSGFNEQFF. The DNA for the CDR3 is TGTGCCAGCAGCCTCCGGCGGACTAGCGGTTTCAATGAGCAGTTCTTC.

The chain links TRBV19 to TRBJ2-7; either TRBD1 or TRBD2 may fit D (5 bases each). The CDR3 is made up of 14 amino acids. Trimming left V 1 base short and J 7 bases short, with 14 bases between. Germline CDR1 LNHDA, CDR2 SQIVND (reference sequence). CDR3 DNA sequence: TGTGCCAGTAGTATAGCGTCAGGGAGCCGGGAGCAGTACTTC. Translation gives CASSIASGSREQYF.

Ten or more counts support this clonotype. The genes are TRBV7-8 and TRBJ2-2; possibly TRBD1 for D (5 bases). The CDR3 spans 14 residues. V lost 5 bases and J lost 6, with 13 bases in between. Germline V gene sequence: CDR1 SGHVS, CDR2 FQNEAQ. The DNA of the CDR3 is TGTGCCAGCAGCCCCCGCAGGGTTGCCGGGGAGCTGTTTTTT. Its translation is CASSPRRVAGELFF.

This clonotype was detected a few times. This chain joins TRBV2 and TRBJ1-5; D is uncertain. The CDR3 spans 13 residues. Germline values: CDR1 SNHLY, CDR2 FYNNEI. With 7 bases removed from V and 0 bases from J, the gap between germline ends came to 7 bases. In DNA form, the CDR3 reads TGTGCCAGCACACTGTATAGCAATCAGCCCCAGCATTTT. This translates into CASTLYSNQPQHF.